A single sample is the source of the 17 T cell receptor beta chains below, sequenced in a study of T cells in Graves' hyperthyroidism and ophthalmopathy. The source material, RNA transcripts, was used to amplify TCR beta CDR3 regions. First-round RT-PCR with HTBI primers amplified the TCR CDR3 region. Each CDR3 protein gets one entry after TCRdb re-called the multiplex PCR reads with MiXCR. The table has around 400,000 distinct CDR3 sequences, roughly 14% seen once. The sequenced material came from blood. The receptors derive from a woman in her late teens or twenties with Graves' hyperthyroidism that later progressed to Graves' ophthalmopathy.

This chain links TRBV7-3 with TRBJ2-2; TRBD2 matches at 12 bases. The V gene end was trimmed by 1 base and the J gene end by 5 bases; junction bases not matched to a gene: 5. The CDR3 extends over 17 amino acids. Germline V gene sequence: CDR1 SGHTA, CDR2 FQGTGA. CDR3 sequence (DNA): TGTGCCAGCAGCTTAAATGGCGGACTAGCGGGAACCGGGGAGCTGTTTTTT. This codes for CASSLNGGLAGTGELFF.

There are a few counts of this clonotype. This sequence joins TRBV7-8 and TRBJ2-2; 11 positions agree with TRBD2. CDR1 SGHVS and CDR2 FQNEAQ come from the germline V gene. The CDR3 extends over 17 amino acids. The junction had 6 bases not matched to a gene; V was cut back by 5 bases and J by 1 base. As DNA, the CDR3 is TGTGCCAGCAGCCTACCTAGCGGGAGGATGAACACCGGGGAGCTGTTTTTT. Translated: CASSLPSGRMNTGELFF. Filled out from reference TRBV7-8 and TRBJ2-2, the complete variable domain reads GAGVSQSPRYKVAKRGQDVALRCDPISGHVSLFWYQQALGQGPEFLTYFQNEAQLDKSGLPSDRFFAERPEGSVSTLKIQRTQQEDSAVYLCASSLPSGRMNTGELFFGEGSRLTVL.

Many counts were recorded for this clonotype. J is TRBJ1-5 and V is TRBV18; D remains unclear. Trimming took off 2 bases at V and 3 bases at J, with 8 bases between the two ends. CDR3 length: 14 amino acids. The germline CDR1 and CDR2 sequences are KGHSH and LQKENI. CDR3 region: CASSPARYNQPQHF. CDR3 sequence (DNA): TGTGCCAGCTCACCAGCGAGGTACAATCAGCCCCAGCATTTT.

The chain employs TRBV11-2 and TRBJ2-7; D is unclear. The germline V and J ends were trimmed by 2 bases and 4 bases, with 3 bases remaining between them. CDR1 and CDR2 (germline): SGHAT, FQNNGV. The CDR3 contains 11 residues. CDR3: CASSLQYEQYF. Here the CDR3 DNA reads TGTGCCAGCAGCTTACAGTACGAGCAGTACTTC. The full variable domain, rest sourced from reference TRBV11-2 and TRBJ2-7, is EAGVAQSPRYKIIEKRQSVAFWCNPISGHATLYWYQQILGQGPKLLIQFQNNGVVDDSQLPKDRFSAERLKGVDSTLKIQPAKLEDSAVYLCASSLQYEQYFGPGTRLTVT.

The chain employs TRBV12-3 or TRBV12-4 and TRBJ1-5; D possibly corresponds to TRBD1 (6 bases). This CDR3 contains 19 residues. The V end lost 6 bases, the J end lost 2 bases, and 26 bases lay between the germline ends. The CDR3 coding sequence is TGTGCCAGCAGCCCTCTACAGTTGGGGGGGCGGGGGGGCAATCAGCCCCAGCATTTT. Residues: CASSPLQLGGRGGNQPQHF.

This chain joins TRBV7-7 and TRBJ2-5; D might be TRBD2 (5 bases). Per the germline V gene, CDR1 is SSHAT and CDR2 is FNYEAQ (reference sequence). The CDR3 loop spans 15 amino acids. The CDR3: CSSSLGSGFQETQYF. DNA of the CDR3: TGTTCTAGCAGCTTAGGGTCGGGGTTCCAAGAGACCCAGTACTTC.

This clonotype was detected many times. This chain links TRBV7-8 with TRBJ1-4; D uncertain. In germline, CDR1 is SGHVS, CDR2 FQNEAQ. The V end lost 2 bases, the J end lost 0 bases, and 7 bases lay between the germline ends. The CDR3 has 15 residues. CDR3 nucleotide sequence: TGTGCCAGCAGCTTACAGGACGCAACTAATGAAAAACTGTTTTTT. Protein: CASSLQDATNEKLFF.

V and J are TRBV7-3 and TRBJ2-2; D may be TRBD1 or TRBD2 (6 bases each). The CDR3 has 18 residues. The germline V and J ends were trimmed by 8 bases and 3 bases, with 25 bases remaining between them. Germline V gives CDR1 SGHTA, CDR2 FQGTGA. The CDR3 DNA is TGTGCCAGCCCAAACGTGTTCCCGGGGGCGGACTACACCGGGGAGCTGTTTTTT. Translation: CASPNVFPGADYTGELFF.

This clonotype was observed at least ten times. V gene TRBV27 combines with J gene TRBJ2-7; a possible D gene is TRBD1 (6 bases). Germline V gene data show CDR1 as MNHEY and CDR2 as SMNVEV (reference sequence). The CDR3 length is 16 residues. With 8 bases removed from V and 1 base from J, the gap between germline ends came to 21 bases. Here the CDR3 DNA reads TGTGCCAGCCACCCGTCCGGGACACAAAGGTCCTACGAGCAGTACTTC. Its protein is CASHPSGTQRSYEQYF.

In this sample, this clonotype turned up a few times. The CDR3 is CASSSRLAGDQETQYF. The CDR3 bases are TGTGCCAGCAGCTCCCGACTAGCGGGGGACCAAGAGACCCAGTACTTC. V usage is TRBV28 and J usage is TRBJ2-5, with TRBD2 matching over 12 bases. V dropped 6 bases and J dropped 0; count of bases not matched to a gene: 5. The germline CDR1 and CDR2 sequences are MDHEN and SYDVKM. This CDR3 has 16 residues.

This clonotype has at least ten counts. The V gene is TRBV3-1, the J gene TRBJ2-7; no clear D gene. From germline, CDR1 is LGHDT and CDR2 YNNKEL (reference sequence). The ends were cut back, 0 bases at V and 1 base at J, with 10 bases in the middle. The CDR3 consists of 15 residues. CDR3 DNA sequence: TGTGCCAGCAGCCAAGATTTGGCAGGATCCTACGAGCAGTACTTC. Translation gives CASSQDLAGSYEQYF.

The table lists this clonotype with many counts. The CDR3 protein is CASSFGRVRWSNQPQHF. The CDR3 nucleotides are TGTGCCAGCAGTTTCGGCAGGGTTCGTTGGAGCAATCAGCCCCAGCATTTT. This chain uses TRBV28 with TRBJ1-5, with a possible D match to TRBD1 (5 bases). V gave up 3 bases and J gave up 1 base, with 16 bases separating them. Germline-derived CDR1 and CDR2 are MDHEN and SYDVKM. The CDR3 spans 17 residues.

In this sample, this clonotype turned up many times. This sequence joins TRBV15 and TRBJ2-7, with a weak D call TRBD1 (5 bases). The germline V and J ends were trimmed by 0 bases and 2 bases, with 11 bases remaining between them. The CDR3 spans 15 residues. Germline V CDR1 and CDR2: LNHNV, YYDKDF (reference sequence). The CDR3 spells CATSRDLDTAYEQYF. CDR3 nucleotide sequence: TGTGCCACCAGCAGAGATCTGGACACCGCCTACGAGCAGTACTTC. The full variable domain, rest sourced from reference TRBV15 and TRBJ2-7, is DAMVIQNPRYQVTQFGKPVTLSCSQTLNHNVMYWYQQKSSQAPKLLFHYYDKDFNNEADTPDNFQSRRPNTSFCFLDIRSPGLGDTAMYLCATSRDLDTAYEQYFGPGTRLTVT.

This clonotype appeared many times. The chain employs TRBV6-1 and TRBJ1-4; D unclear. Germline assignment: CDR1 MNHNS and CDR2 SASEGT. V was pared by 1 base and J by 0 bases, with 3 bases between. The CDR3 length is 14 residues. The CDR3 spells CASSEEPTNEKLFF. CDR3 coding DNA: TGTGCCAGCAGTGAAGAGCCAACTAATGAAAAACTGTTTTTT.

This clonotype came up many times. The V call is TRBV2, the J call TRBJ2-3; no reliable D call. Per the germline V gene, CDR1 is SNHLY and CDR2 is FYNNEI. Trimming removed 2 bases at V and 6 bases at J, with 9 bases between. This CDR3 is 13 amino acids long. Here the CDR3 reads CASSEFLRDTQYF. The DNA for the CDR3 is TGTGCCAGCAGTGAATTTCTGCGGGATACGCAGTATTTT.

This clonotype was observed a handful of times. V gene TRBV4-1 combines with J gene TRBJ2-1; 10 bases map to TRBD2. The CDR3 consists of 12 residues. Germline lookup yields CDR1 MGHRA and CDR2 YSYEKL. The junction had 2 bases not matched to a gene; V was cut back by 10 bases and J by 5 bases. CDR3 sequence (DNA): TGCGCCACCGGGACTAGCGACAATGAGCAGTTCTTC. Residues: CATGTSDNEQFF.

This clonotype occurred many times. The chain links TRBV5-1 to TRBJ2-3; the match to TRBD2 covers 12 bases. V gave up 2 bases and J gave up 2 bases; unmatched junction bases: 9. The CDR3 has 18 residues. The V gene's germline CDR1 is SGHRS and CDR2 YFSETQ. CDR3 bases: TGCGCCAGCAGCTTACGGCTAGCGGGAGGGACCCACACAGATACGCAGTATTTT. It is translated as CASSLRLAGGTHTDTQYF.